A selection of T cell receptor beta chains follows, all from one sample in a study of cytomegalovirus exposure and HLA in healthy donors. Generated by immunoSEQ multiplex PCR, the TCRdb table keeps only in-frame clones and is missing some. The sample consists of about 98,000 clones, approximately 80% of them appearing once. Specimen: PBMCs. These TCRs come from a female donor in good health and CMV-seropositive. CDR3s include the opening cysteine and the closing phenylalanine or tryptophan. A D gene is named only where the DNA matches it firmly. Clone size appears in some rows only: once, few, many, or a class for an expanded clone.

cdr3_nt: TGCAGCGCAGGCAGGAGCGGAGGGAACACTGAAGCTTTCTTT
cdr3_aa: CSAGRSGGNTEAFF
d_call: .
cdr3_length: 14
v_call: TRBV29-1
j_call: TRBJ1-1
clone_size: .

cdr3_nt: TGTGCCAGCAGCCAAGATACGGTCACGGGAGCTTTCTTT
cdr3_aa: CASSQDTVTGAFF
d_call: .
cdr3_length: 13
v_call: TRBV4-2
j_call: TRBJ1-1
clone_size: .

cdr3_nt: TGCAGCGTTGAAATTCCGACCCCCAGGGGAATTAGCAATCAGCCCCAGCATTTT
cdr3_aa: CSVEIPTPRGISNQPQHF
d_call: .
cdr3_length: 18
v_call: TRBV29-1
j_call: TRBJ1-5
clone_size: once

cdr3_nt: TGTGCCAGCAGCCAAGTAGCGAGCGGGGCACGCGGCACAGATACGCAGTATTTT
cdr3_aa: CASSQVASGARGTDTQYF
d_call: TRBD2
cdr3_length: 18
v_call: TRBV14
j_call: TRBJ2-3
clone_size: few

cdr3_nt: TGTGCCAGCAGTAAAAACAGGGGATCTGAAGCTTTCTTT
cdr3_aa: CASSKNRGSEAFF
d_call: TRBD1
cdr3_length: 13
v_call: TRBV6-5
j_call: TRBJ1-1
clone_size: .

cdr3_nt: TGTGCCAGCAGCCCGCGGGGGGCCGCCTACGAGCAGTACTTC
cdr3_aa: CASSPRGAAYEQYF
d_call: TRBD2
cdr3_length: 14
v_call: TRBV9
j_call: TRBJ2-7
clone_size: .

cdr3_nt: TGTGCCAGCAGTTACACAGGGGCCTACGAGCAGTACTTC
cdr3_aa: CASSYTGAYEQYF
d_call: TRBD1
cdr3_length: 13
v_call: TRBV6-5
j_call: TRBJ2-7
clone_size: .

cdr3_nt: TGTGCCAGTACCCTAGGAGGACAGGGAAACACCGGGGAGCTGTTTTTT
cdr3_aa: CASTLGGQGNTGELFF
d_call: TRBD1
cdr3_length: 16
v_call: TRBV19
j_call: TRBJ2-2
clone_size: .

cdr3_nt: TGTGCCAGCAGCCAAGAAGGGGTGTACTATGGCTACCCCTTC
cdr3_aa: CASSQEGVYYGYPF
d_call: .
cdr3_length: 14
v_call: TRBV14
j_call: TRBJ1-2
clone_size: .

cdr3_nt: TGTGCCAGCAGTGCGACAGGGGCGAATGAAAAACTGTTTTTT
cdr3_aa: CASSATGANEKLFF
d_call: TRBD1
cdr3_length: 14
v_call: TRBV6-6
j_call: TRBJ1-4
clone_size: .

cdr3_nt: TGTGCCAGCAGCTCGCGGGACAGAGGTGGCCACAATGAGCAGTTCTTC
cdr3_aa: CASSSRDRGGHNEQFF
d_call: .
cdr3_length: 16
v_call: TRBV5-6
j_call: TRBJ2-1
clone_size: .

cdr3_nt: TGTGCCAGCACCTCTGGGACAGGTAATCAGCCCCAGCATTTT
cdr3_aa: CASTSGTGNQPQHF
d_call: TRBD1
cdr3_length: 14
v_call: TRBV6-1
j_call: TRBJ1-5
clone_size: .

cdr3_nt: TGCGCCAGCAGCCAAGCATCCGTCGGGACAGTCGGTCAGCCCCAGCATTTT
cdr3_aa: CASSQASVGTVGQPQHF
d_call: TRBD1
cdr3_length: 17
v_call: TRBV4-1
j_call: TRBJ1-5
clone_size: .

cdr3_nt: TGTGCCAGCAGTGACCTAGATCAGTACGAGCAGTACTTC
cdr3_aa: CASSDLDQYEQYF
d_call: .
cdr3_length: 13
v_call: TRBV6-1
j_call: TRBJ2-7
clone_size: .

cdr3_nt: TGTGCCAGCAGCTTAGAACGGACAGGGGAACAGTACTTC
cdr3_aa: CASSLERTGEQYF
d_call: TRBD1
cdr3_length: 13
v_call: TRBV7-7
j_call: TRBJ2-7
clone_size: .

cdr3_nt: TGTGCCAGCAGTCTAAGAGGTGAAGCTTTCTTT
cdr3_aa: CASSLRGEAFF
d_call: .
cdr3_length: 11
v_call: TRBV2
j_call: TRBJ1-1
clone_size: once

cdr3_nt: TGTGCCAGCAGCAGGACAGTTAACTATGGCTACACCTTC
cdr3_aa: CASSRTVNYGYTF
d_call: .
cdr3_length: 13
v_call: TRBV6-5
j_call: TRBJ1-2
clone_size: few

cdr3_nt: TGTGCCAGCAGCTTTACCCCGGGACAGGGGGGGGCTGAAGCTTTCTTT
cdr3_aa: CASSFTPGQGGAEAFF
d_call: TRBD1
cdr3_length: 16
v_call: TRBV7-2
j_call: TRBJ1-1
clone_size: .

cdr3_nt: TGTGCCAGCAGACTCAGGGTGGATCAGCCCCAGCATTTT
cdr3_aa: CASRLRVDQPQHF
d_call: .
cdr3_length: 13
v_call: TRBV6-5
j_call: TRBJ1-5
clone_size: .

cdr3_nt: TGTGCCAGCAGCCCCCGAGGGAGATCCACAGATACGCAGTATTTT
cdr3_aa: CASSPRGRSTDTQYF
d_call: .
cdr3_length: 15
v_call: TRBV5-6
j_call: TRBJ2-3
clone_size: few

cdr3_nt: TGTGCCAGCAGCTTGGAGGCGGGCCCGCTCTACGAGCAGTACTTC
cdr3_aa: CASSLEAGPLYEQYF
d_call: .
cdr3_length: 15
v_call: TRBV5-6
j_call: TRBJ2-7
clone_size: .

cdr3_nt: TGCGCCAGCAGCCAAGGGGCACAGCTTACTCCGAACACTGAAGCTTTCTTT
cdr3_aa: CASSQGAQLTPNTEAFF
d_call: .
cdr3_length: 17
v_call: TRBV4-1
j_call: TRBJ1-1
clone_size: .

cdr3_nt: TGTGCCAGTACCCCGGTAGCGGGGGGTTACAATGAGCAGTTCTTC
cdr3_aa: CASTPVAGGYNEQFF
d_call: TRBD2
cdr3_length: 15
v_call: TRBV19
j_call: TRBJ2-1
clone_size: .

cdr3_nt: TGTGCCAGCAGTGAAGTCAGGGAAGTGAACACTGAAGCTTTCTTT
cdr3_aa: CASSEVREVNTEAFF
d_call: .
cdr3_length: 15
v_call: TRBV6-4
j_call: TRBJ1-1
clone_size: .

cdr3_nt: TGCGCCAGCAGCCGACGGGACAGCTACGAGCAGTACTTC
cdr3_aa: CASSRRDSYEQYF
d_call: TRBD1
cdr3_length: 13
v_call: TRBV4-1
j_call: TRBJ2-7
clone_size: .

cdr3_nt: TGTGCCAGCAAGTCGGACAGGGACTACAATGAGCAGTTCTTC
cdr3_aa: CASKSDRDYNEQFF
d_call: TRBD1
cdr3_length: 14
v_call: TRBV28
j_call: TRBJ2-1
clone_size: .

cdr3_nt: TGTGCCATCAGTGAGTCGGGCAGGGGGCGGGAGACCCAGTACTTC
cdr3_aa: CAISESGRGRETQYF
d_call: TRBD1
cdr3_length: 15
v_call: TRBV10-3
j_call: TRBJ2-5
clone_size: .

cdr3_nt: TGTGCCAGCAGTTTAAGGGACAGGGGCGGTGCCTACGAGCAGTACTTC
cdr3_aa: CASSLRDRGGAYEQYF
d_call: TRBD1
cdr3_length: 16
v_call: TRBV28
j_call: TRBJ2-7
clone_size: .

cdr3_nt: TGTGCCAGCAGCTTATGGTCTAGCGGGATGACAGATACGCAGTATTTT
cdr3_aa: CASSLWSSGMTDTQYF
d_call: TRBD2
cdr3_length: 16
v_call: TRBV7-8
j_call: TRBJ2-3
clone_size: .

cdr3_nt: TGCAGCGTTTCAGGGATCTCTGGGGCCAACGTCCTGACTTTC
cdr3_aa: CSVSGISGANVLTF
d_call: .
cdr3_length: 14
v_call: TRBV29-1
j_call: TRBJ2-6
clone_size: once

cdr3_nt: TGTGCCAGCAGTTACGCGAGCGGGTGGGGAGAGACCCAGTACTTC
cdr3_aa: CASSYASGWGETQYF
d_call: .
cdr3_length: 15
v_call: TRBV6-5
j_call: TRBJ2-5
clone_size: .

cdr3_nt: TGTGCCAGCACCCTGACAGGTCGTCCCCCCCTCCACTTT
cdr3_aa: CASTLTGRPPLHF
d_call: .
cdr3_length: 13
v_call: TRBV27
j_call: TRBJ1-6
clone_size: .

cdr3_nt: TGTGCCATCAGAGGGACTAGCGGGGGGGAGCAGTCCCACAATGAGCAGTTCTTC
cdr3_aa: CAIRGTSGGEQSHNEQFF
d_call: TRBD2
cdr3_length: 18
v_call: TRBV10-3
j_call: TRBJ2-1
clone_size: .

cdr3_nt: TGCAGCGTTGAAGCCCCGGGACAGGGCTTCAATGAGCAGTTCTTC
cdr3_aa: CSVEAPGQGFNEQFF
d_call: TRBD1
cdr3_length: 15
v_call: TRBV29-1
j_call: TRBJ2-1
clone_size: once

cdr3_nt: TGCGCCAGCAGCCAAGATTCTAGGAACACTGAAGCTTTCTTT
cdr3_aa: CASSQDSRNTEAFF
d_call: .
cdr3_length: 14
v_call: TRBV4-1
j_call: TRBJ1-1
clone_size: .

cdr3_nt: TGCAGCGCAAAACAGGGTTCTAACACTGAAGCTTTCTTT
cdr3_aa: CSAKQGSNTEAFF
d_call: .
cdr3_length: 13
v_call: TRBV29-1
j_call: TRBJ1-1
clone_size: .

cdr3_nt: TGTGCCAGCAGTTACCGGGGGGGGCAAGAGACCCAGTACTTC
cdr3_aa: CASSYRGGQETQYF
d_call: TRBD2
cdr3_length: 14
v_call: TRBV6-6
j_call: TRBJ2-5
clone_size: .

cdr3_nt: TGTGCCAGCAGCGTACCGGGACTAGGGAAAGATGAGCAGTTCTTC
cdr3_aa: CASSVPGLGKDEQFF
d_call: TRBD2
cdr3_length: 15
v_call: TRBV5-4
j_call: TRBJ2-1
clone_size: .

cdr3_nt: TGTGCCAGCAGTTACTGGCGGCGGGGAAAGAACACTGAAGCTTTCTTT
cdr3_aa: CASSYWRRGKNTEAFF
d_call: .
cdr3_length: 16
v_call: TRBV6-5
j_call: TRBJ1-1
clone_size: .

cdr3_nt: TGTGCCAGCAGCTTGGCCCCCTGGGGGGGTACAGGTTTAGGCTACACCTTC
cdr3_aa: CASSLAPWGGTGLGYTF
d_call: .
cdr3_length: 17
v_call: TRBV7-2
j_call: TRBJ1-2
clone_size: once

cdr3_nt: TGCGCCAGCAGCCAAGGTTCGCTGGGAGCGGGAACCGCCCGAGCACGGTACTTC
cdr3_aa: CASSQGSLGAGTARARYF
d_call: TRBD2
cdr3_length: 18
v_call: TRBV4-1
j_call: TRBJ2-7
clone_size: .

cdr3_nt: TGTGCCAGCAGTTACGGGGGGGCAGGTGGCTACACCTTC
cdr3_aa: CASSYGGAGGYTF
d_call: .
cdr3_length: 13
v_call: TRBV6-6
j_call: TRBJ1-2
clone_size: .

cdr3_nt: TGTGCCAGTAGTAGAGCGGGACTAGCGGTAGGCTACGAGCAGTACTTC
cdr3_aa: CASSRAGLAVGYEQYF
d_call: TRBD2
cdr3_length: 16
v_call: TRBV19
j_call: TRBJ2-7
clone_size: .

cdr3_nt: TGTGCCAGCAGTTTATCAAGGTGGGCGGGACTAGCGGGGGGTAGCTCCTACAATGAGCAGTTCTTC
cdr3_aa: CASSLSRWAGLAGGSSYNEQFF
d_call: TRBD2
cdr3_length: 22
v_call: TRBV27
j_call: TRBJ2-1
clone_size: .

cdr3_nt: TGTGCCAGCAGCTTGAGACAGGGAGAGCTGGGATGGGACGAGCAGTACTTC
cdr3_aa: CASSLRQGELGWDEQYF
d_call: TRBD1
cdr3_length: 17
v_call: TRBV5-4
j_call: TRBJ2-7
clone_size: .

cdr3_nt: TGTGCCAGCAGTTACTCGCCTCTAGCGGGCGTTTACAATGAGCAGTTCTTC
cdr3_aa: CASSYSPLAGVYNEQFF
d_call: TRBD2
cdr3_length: 17
v_call: TRBV2
j_call: TRBJ2-1
clone_size: few

cdr3_nt: TGCGCCAGCAGCTCCGCCGGGACACTCTCCTTTGAAGCTTTCTTT
cdr3_aa: CASSSAGTLSFEAFF
d_call: .
cdr3_length: 15
v_call: TRBV5-1
j_call: TRBJ1-1
clone_size: .

cdr3_nt: TGTGCCAGCAGTTACCTGGGGAGGGAGACCCAGTACTTC
cdr3_aa: CASSYLGRETQYF
d_call: .
cdr3_length: 13
v_call: TRBV6-5
j_call: TRBJ2-5
clone_size: .

cdr3_nt: TGTGCCACCAGCAGAGGTATGCTAGCGGGAGATTTGGAGACCCAGTACTTC
cdr3_aa: CATSRGMLAGDLETQYF
d_call: TRBD2
cdr3_length: 17
v_call: TRBV15
j_call: TRBJ2-5
clone_size: .

cdr3_nt: TGTGCCAGCAGCCTTAAAGTAACAGGGGTCGGGGATGAGCAGTTCTTC
cdr3_aa: CASSLKVTGVGDEQFF
d_call: TRBD1
cdr3_length: 16
v_call: TRBV7-9
j_call: TRBJ2-1
clone_size: .

cdr3_nt: TGCGCCAGCAGCCCGCGAGGAATTCCGAACAATGAGCAGTTCTTC
cdr3_aa: CASSPRGIPNNEQFF
d_call: .
cdr3_length: 15
v_call: TRBV5-1
j_call: TRBJ2-1
clone_size: .

cdr3_nt: TGCGCCAGAAGTCTACAGTTCAACGAGCAGTACTTC
cdr3_aa: CARSLQFNEQYF
d_call: .
cdr3_length: 12
v_call: TRBV23-1
j_call: TRBJ2-7
clone_size: .

cdr3_nt: TGTGCCAGCAGCCTAGACAGGGATACTGAAGCTTTCTTT
cdr3_aa: CASSLDRDTEAFF
d_call: TRBD1
cdr3_length: 13
v_call: TRBV6-4
j_call: TRBJ1-1
clone_size: .